A selection of T cell receptor beta chains follows, all from one sample in a study of glioma-infiltrating T cells. A single record per CDR3 protein comes from TCRdb applying MiXCR to the multiplex PCR reads. This table has 160,000 or so distinct CDR3 sequences, roughly 45% appearing once. Sample: glioma tissue, nonneoplastic brain tissue, or PBMCs (not recorded which). The receptors were sampled from a human donor with low-grade glioma or glioblastoma, undergoing nonglioma brain surgery, or in good health (not recorded which). Both conserved end residues are part of each CDR3. The order of the fields is V gene, D gene, clone size, J gene, CDR3 protein, CDR3 DNA. The D gene is left open where the match is weak. Clone size is given for some rows only: seen once, a few or many times, or a class if the clone is expanded.

V gene: TRBV2
D gene: -
clone size: -
J gene: TRBJ2-3
CDR3 protein: CASSPNRLGHTQYF
CDR3 DNA: TGTGCCAGCAGTCCGAATAGGTTGGGTCATACGCAGTATTTT

V gene: TRBV28
D gene: TRBD2
clone size: many
J gene: TRBJ2-7
CDR3 protein: CASSLAGVSEQYF
CDR3 DNA: TGTGCCAGCAGTTTGGCGGGAGTTTCCGAGCAGTACTTC

V gene: TRBV6-1
D gene: TRBD1
clone size: many
J gene: TRBJ1-5
CDR3 protein: CASSYLRQGGNQPQHF
CDR3 DNA: TGTGCCAGCAGTTATCTACGACAGGGTGGCAATCAGCCCCAGCATTTT

V gene: TRBV19
D gene: -
clone size: many
J gene: TRBJ1-5
CDR3 protein: CASSTTRTLNQPQHF
CDR3 DNA: TGTGCCAGTAGTACAACTCGGACTCTCAATCAGCCCCAGCATTTT

V gene: TRBV20-1
D gene: -
clone size: -
J gene: TRBJ1-1
CDR3 protein: CSARVPRWLMNTEAFF
CDR3 DNA: TGCAGTGCTAGAGTCCCAAGGTGGTTAATGAACACTGAAGCTTTCTTT

V gene: TRBV7-2
D gene: TRBD2
clone size: -
J gene: TRBJ2-1
CDR3 protein: CASSITTSGRCDEQFF
CDR3 DNA: TGTGCCAGCAGCATAACGACTAGCGGGAGATGCGATGAGCAGTTCTTC

V gene: TRBV20-1
D gene: -
clone size: few
J gene: TRBJ2-1
CDR3 protein: CSARDPQRADNEQFF
CDR3 DNA: TGCAGTGCTAGAGATCCGCAGCGGGCAGACAATGAGCAGTTCTTC

V gene: TRBV4-1
D gene: TRBD1
clone size: few
J gene: TRBJ2-5
CDR3 protein: CASRLTGTGSETQYF
CDR3 DNA: TGCGCCAGCAGACTTACCGGGACAGGGTCAGAGACCCAGTACTTC

V gene: TRBV20-1
D gene: -
clone size: many
J gene: TRBJ2-5
CDR3 protein: CSARVPPQETQYF
CDR3 DNA: TGCAGTGCTAGAGTCCCGCCCCAAGAGACCCAGTACTTC

V gene: TRBV20-1
D gene: -
clone size: many
J gene: TRBJ1-3
CDR3 protein: CSARAGTGNTIYF
CDR3 DNA: TGCAGTGCTAGGGCGGGGACCGGAAACACCATATATTTT

V gene: TRBV6-6
D gene: -
clone size: -
J gene: TRBJ1-6
CDR3 protein: CARSLREIPLHF
CDR3 DNA: TGTGCCAGAAGCCTCAGGGAGATACCCCTCCACTTT

V gene: TRBV5-1
D gene: -
clone size: -
J gene: TRBJ2-3
CDR3 protein: CASSLVPGSTDTKYF
CDR3 DNA: TGCGCCAGCAGCTTGGTCCCGGGAAGCACAGATACGAAGTATTTT

V gene: TRBV11-2
D gene: TRBD2
clone size: few
J gene: TRBJ2-1
CDR3 protein: CASSLWDYNNEQFF
CDR3 DNA: TGTGCCAGCAGCTTGTGGGACTATAACAATGAGCAGTTCTTC

V gene: TRBV20-1
D gene: -
clone size: many
J gene: TRBJ2-7
CDR3 protein: CSAREWNYEQYF
CDR3 DNA: TGCAGTGCTAGAGAATGGAACTACGAGCAGTACTTC

V gene: TRBV5-4
D gene: -
clone size: few
J gene: TRBJ2-7
CDR3 protein: CASSFSSGSHEQYF
CDR3 DNA: TGTGCCAGCAGCTTTTCCAGCGGGTCCCACGAGCAGTACTTC

V gene: TRBV28
D gene: TRBD2
clone size: many
J gene: TRBJ2-1
CDR3 protein: CASSRRLAGGGEQFF
CDR3 DNA: TGTGCCAGCAGCCGCCGGCTAGCGGGAGGGGGTGAGCAGTTCTTC

V gene: TRBV9
D gene: -
clone size: -
J gene: TRBJ2-1
CDR3 protein: CASSVGIAVTYNEQFF
CDR3 DNA: TGTGCCAGCAGCGTAGGCATAGCGGTTACCTACAATGAGCAGTTCTTC

V gene: TRBV15
D gene: -
clone size: many
J gene: TRBJ2-5
CDR3 protein: CATSRDGAQETQYF
CDR3 DNA: TGTGCCACCAGCAGAGACGGGGCCCAAGAGACCCAGTACTTC

V gene: TRBV6-5
D gene: TRBD2
clone size: -
J gene: TRBJ2-5
CDR3 protein: CASAELAGVQETQYF
CDR3 DNA: TGTGCCAGCGCGGAACTAGCGGGAGTCCAAGAGACCCAGTACTTC

V gene: TRBV3-1
D gene: TRBD2
clone size: -
J gene: TRBJ2-1
CDR3 protein: CASSETGTSGKQSSYNEQFF
CDR3 DNA: TGTGCCAGCAGCGAAACCGGGACTAGCGGGAAGCAATCCTCCTACAATGAGCAGTTCTTC

V gene: TRBV19
D gene: -
clone size: -
J gene: TRBJ1-5
CDR3 protein: CASSSTGPQHF
CDR3 DNA: TGTGCCAGTAGTTCCACTGGGCCCCAGCATTTT

V gene: TRBV5-1
D gene: -
clone size: -
J gene: TRBJ2-2
CDR3 protein: CASYTIQYGELFF
CDR3 DNA: TGCGCCAGCTACACAATCCAGTACGGGGAGCTGTTTTTT

V gene: TRBV4-1
D gene: TRBD1
clone size: -
J gene: TRBJ2-5
CDR3 protein: CASSQPGQGGETQYF
CDR3 DNA: TGCGCCAGCAGCCAACCGGGACAGGGAGGAGAGACCCAGTACTTC

V gene: TRBV12-3/TRBV12-4
D gene: -
clone size: many
J gene: TRBJ2-5
CDR3 protein: CASNRTPQETQYF
CDR3 DNA: TGTGCCAGCAACCGTACTCCCCAAGAGACCCAGTACTTC

V gene: TRBV20-1
D gene: TRBD2
clone size: many
J gene: TRBJ2-1
CDR3 protein: CSASRPSGTLNEQFF
CDR3 DNA: TGCAGTGCTAGTCGGCCTAGCGGGACTCTCAATGAGCAGTTCTTC

V gene: TRBV18
D gene: -
clone size: -
J gene: TRBJ2-7
CDR3 protein: CASSRSEYEQYF
CDR3 DNA: TGTGCCAGCTCACGATCAGAGTACGAGCAGTACTTC

V gene: TRBV3-1
D gene: -
clone size: -
J gene: TRBJ2-3
CDR3 protein: CASSKGRLSGITDTQYF
CDR3 DNA: TGTGCCAGCAGCAAGGGCCGCCTTAGCGGAATCACAGATACGCAGTATTTT

V gene: TRBV3-1
D gene: TRBD1
clone size: -
J gene: TRBJ2-7
CDR3 protein: CAREGARYEQYF
CDR3 DNA: TGTGCCAGAGAGGGGGCGAGGTACGAGCAGTACTTC

V gene: TRBV6-1
D gene: -
clone size: -
J gene: TRBJ1-1
CDR3 protein: CASSTASNTKAFF
CDR3 DNA: TGTGCCAGCAGCACAGCCTCGAACACTAAAGCTTTCTTT

V gene: TRBV12-3/TRBV12-4
D gene: -
clone size: -
J gene: TRBJ2-1
CDR3 protein: CARSLSVDNEQFF
CDR3 DNA: TGTGCCAGGAGTTTATCGGTGGACAATGAGCAGTTCTTC

V gene: TRBV4-1
D gene: -
clone size: -
J gene: TRBJ2-3
CDR3 protein: CASSLQTQSSTDTQYF
CDR3 DNA: TGCGCCAGCAGCCTCCAGACCCAGTCTAGCACAGATACGCAGTATTTT

V gene: TRBV19
D gene: -
clone size: -
J gene: TRBJ1-5
CDR3 protein: CASSIFAEDQPQHF
CDR3 DNA: TGTGCCAGTAGTATTTTCGCAGAGGATCAGCCCCAGCATTTT

V gene: TRBV20-1
D gene: TRBD2
clone size: -
J gene: TRBJ2-3
CDR3 protein: CSDQRGSVPDRQYF
CDR3 DNA: TGCAGTGACCAGCGGGGTAGCGTTCCTGATAGGCAGTATTTT

V gene: TRBV20-1
D gene: TRBD1
clone size: many
J gene: TRBJ1-5
CDR3 protein: CSARVVTGFNQPQHF
CDR3 DNA: TGCAGTGCTAGAGTCGTGACAGGGTTCAATCAGCCCCAGCATTTT

V gene: TRBV29-1
D gene: TRBD2
clone size: few
J gene: TRBJ2-1
CDR3 protein: CSGTSGFYNEQFF
CDR3 DNA: TGCAGCGGGACTAGCGGGTTTTACAATGAGCAGTTCTTC

V gene: TRBV6-5
D gene: -
clone size: -
J gene: TRBJ1-5
CDR3 protein: CASSYSGDAQPKNF
CDR3 DNA: TGTGCCAGCAGTTACTCGGGGGATGCTCAGCCCAAGAATTTT

V gene: TRBV20-1
D gene: -
clone size: -
J gene: TRBJ2-7
CDR3 protein: CSAINGTRSYEQYF
CDR3 DNA: TGCAGTGCCATAAACGGGACCCGATCCTACGAGCAGTACTTC

V gene: TRBV29-1
D gene: -
clone size: -
J gene: TRBJ2-5
CDR3 protein: CSVEDQGFETQYF
CDR3 DNA: TGCAGCGTTGAAGATCAGGGCTTTGAGACCCAGTACTTC

V gene: TRBV18
D gene: -
clone size: -
J gene: TRBJ2-3
CDR3 protein: CASSPIITQGRTDTQYF
CDR3 DNA: TGTGCCAGCTCACCTATAATTACCCAGGGGCGCACAGATACGCAGTATTTT

V gene: TRBV11-3
D gene: -
clone size: -
J gene: TRBJ1-1
CDR3 protein: CASNLGQNTEAFF
CDR3 DNA: TGTGCCAGCAACTTAGGACAAAACACTGAAGCTTTCTTT

V gene: TRBV30
D gene: TRBD1
clone size: -
J gene: TRBJ1-5
CDR3 protein: CAWTGGANQPQHF
CDR3 DNA: TGTGCCTGGACAGGGGGCGCGAATCAGCCCCAGCATTTT

V gene: TRBV25-1
D gene: TRBD1
clone size: -
J gene: TRBJ2-1
CDR3 protein: CASSEYRGSNEQFF
CDR3 DNA: TGTGCCAGCAGCGAGTACAGGGGGAGTAATGAGCAGTTCTTC

V gene: TRBV2
D gene: -
clone size: -
J gene: TRBJ2-5
CDR3 protein: CAGPRDPQETQYF
CDR3 DNA: TGTGCCGGGCCCCGGGACCCCCAGGAGACCCAGTACTTC

V gene: TRBV6-1
D gene: -
clone size: -
J gene: TRBJ2-3
CDR3 protein: CASSEARGSETQYF
CDR3 DNA: TGTGCCAGCAGTGAGGCCCGCGGATCAGAAACGCAGTATTTT

V gene: TRBV20-1
D gene: TRBD1
clone size: many
J gene: TRBJ1-5
CDR3 protein: CSAKSLHGTDTQHF
CDR3 DNA: TGCAGTGCTAAAAGCTTACATGGGACAGATACGCAGCATTTT

V gene: TRBV29-1
D gene: -
clone size: -
J gene: TRBJ2-7
CDR3 protein: CSATEQGISYEQYF
CDR3 DNA: TGCAGCGCGACAGAACAGGGTATCTCCTACGAGCAGTACTTC

V gene: TRBV2
D gene: TRBD2
clone size: -
J gene: TRBJ2-3
CDR3 protein: CASSFGLAVPKDTQYF
CDR3 DNA: TGTGCCAGCAGTTTCGGACTAGCGGTGCCCAAAGATACGCAGTATTTT

V gene: TRBV4-1
D gene: -
clone size: few
J gene: TRBJ2-5
CDR3 protein: CASSQDVMSGETQYF
CDR3 DNA: TGCGCCAGCAGCCAAGATGTCATGTCGGGAGAGACCCAGTACTTC

V gene: TRBV20-1
D gene: -
clone size: many
J gene: TRBJ2-5
CDR3 protein: CSARVGVTSQETQYF
CDR3 DNA: TGCAGTGCTAGAGTCGGGGTGACTAGCCAAGAGACCCAGTACTTC

V gene: TRBV28
D gene: TRBD1
clone size: many
J gene: TRBJ1-2
CDR3 protein: CASSVGQNYGYTF
CDR3 DNA: TGTGCCAGCAGTGTGGGACAGAACTATGGCTACACCTTC

V gene: TRBV5-4
D gene: -
clone size: -
J gene: TRBJ2-3
CDR3 protein: CASSLPTPGEDTQYF
CDR3 DNA: TGTGCCAGCAGCTTGCCCACGCCAGGGGAAGATACGCAGTATTTT

V gene: TRBV19
D gene: TRBD2
clone size: -
J gene: TRBJ2-5
CDR3 protein: CASSISMREGQETQYF
CDR3 DNA: TGTGCCAGTAGTATATCCATGCGGGAGGGCCAAGAGACCCAGTACTTC

V gene: TRBV2
D gene: -
clone size: few
J gene: TRBJ2-3
CDR3 protein: CASSDRAGSTDTQYF
CDR3 DNA: TGTGCCAGCAGTGATAGGGCGGGAAGCACAGATACGCAGTATTTT

V gene: TRBV20-1
D gene: -
clone size: -
J gene: TRBJ2-3
CDR3 protein: CSAEEVRPQISTQYF
CDR3 DNA: TGCAGTGCCGAAGAAGTAAGACCCCAAATAAGTACGCAGTATTTT

V gene: TRBV5-1
D gene: TRBD1
clone size: few
J gene: TRBJ1-1
CDR3 protein: CASSLQGNPGQGEAFF
CDR3 DNA: TGCGCCAGCAGCTTGCAAGGAAATCCCGGACAGGGTGAAGCTTTCTTT

V gene: TRBV7-6
D gene: TRBD1
clone size: -
J gene: TRBJ2-1
CDR3 protein: CASSLGGYRGSYNEQFF
CDR3 DNA: TGTGCCAGCAGCTTAGGAGGGTACAGGGGCTCCTACAATGAGCAGTTCTTC

V gene: TRBV29-1
D gene: TRBD1
clone size: once
J gene: TRBJ1-2
CDR3 protein: CSVEMDRGGYTF
CDR3 DNA: TGCAGCGTTGAGATGGACAGGGGTGGCTACACCTTC

V gene: TRBV2
D gene: -
clone size: many
J gene: TRBJ1-1
CDR3 protein: CASSEGRLAFF
CDR3 DNA: TGTGCCAGCAGTGAAGGGCGATTGGCTTTCTTT

V gene: TRBV2
D gene: -
clone size: few
J gene: TRBJ1-5
CDR3 protein: CASSELGISNQPQHF
CDR3 DNA: TGTGCCAGCAGTGAGTTGGGGATCAGTAATCAGCCCCAGCATTTT

V gene: TRBV4-1
D gene: -
clone size: many
J gene: TRBJ2-3
CDR3 protein: CASSRVDGDTDTQYF
CDR3 DNA: TGCGCCAGCAGCCGCGTCGACGGGGACACAGATACGCAGTATTTT